This is a list of T cell receptor beta chains from one sample in a study of cytomegalovirus exposure and HLA in healthy donors. Sequencing was performed with immunoSEQ multiplex PCR; in TCRdb, only in-frame clones are kept and a portion is missing. Of 190,000 or so clones in the sample, roughly four fifths are singletons; the top ten hold 5.5% to 7.5%. The material sequenced was PBMCs. The receptors come from a woman aged 50 to 60 in good health and CMV-seropositive. Each CDR3 is given without its conserved first and last residue.

v_call	j_call	cdr3_aa
TRBV5-4	TRBJ2-5	ASSLEGLAGRETQY
TRBV28	TRBJ2-2	ASSYLATGELF
TRBV14	TRBJ2-2	ASSQDPRFIRQGADTGELF
TRBV5-1	TRBJ2-7	ASRLDNYEQY
TRBV10-3	TRBJ2-7	AIKGQGEHEQY
TRBV10-3	TRBJ1-1	AISESGGRGAF
TRBV18	TRBJ2-2	ASTPGTGNTGELF
TRBV11-2	TRBJ2-1	ASSTHRAATYNEQF
TRBV5-5	TRBJ1-5	ASSWGQGRADQPQH
TRBV5-1	TRBJ2-5	ASSQPDHLGAQY
TRBV19	TRBJ2-7	ASSIEGQGNEQY
TRBV5-6	TRBJ1-5	ASSLGQGRQPQH
TRBV5-4	TRBJ2-5	ASSLDQTGYQETQY
TRBV6-5	TRBJ2-5	ASSYSNRGLETQY
TRBV28	TRBJ1-1	ASSSRRGNTEAF
TRBV28	TRBJ1-5	ASRGQGQGREWAQH
TRBV19	TRBJ1-1	ASSIFAGVDTEAF
TRBV6-6	TRBJ2-7	ASSRGDTYEQY
TRBV10-3	TRBJ2-3	AISQEGTSGGAADTQY
TRBV5-1	TRBJ2-4	ASRASGAKNIQY
TRBV5-5	TRBJ1-6	ASSFLGREKSPLH
TRBV7-6	TRBJ1-3	ASSLGLLQGNTIY
TRBV5-1	TRBJ1-2	ASSLLGGHNYGYT
TRBV7-9	TRBJ1-3	ASSLVGGSSGNTIY
TRBV5-6	TRBJ1-2	ASSLQGPYYGYT
TRBV5-4	TRBJ1-2	ASSSIGQPFGYT
TRBV10-3	TRBJ2-3	AISGTGGDTDTQY
TRBV2	TRBJ1-2	ASRTGGTPGYGYT
TRBV7-2	TRBJ1-5	ASSFSGGQPQH
TRBV5-6	TRBJ2-5	ASSLVWRGGQETQY
TRBV19	TRBJ1-2	ASSQITGGANYGYT
TRBV4-3	TRBJ1-2	ASSTVPALYGYT
TRBV6-5	TRBJ2-7	ASRTGTGLLYEQY
TRBV7-9	TRBJ1-1	SSSLAGRDTEAF
TRBV15	TRBJ2-7	ATSRVGGRAYEQY
TRBV6-5	TRBJ2-1	ASKSSGDDEQF
TRBV28	TRBJ1-1	ASIPPSNTEAF
TRBV19	TRBJ1-4	ASEQGWGNEKLF
TRBV6-1	TRBJ1-4	ASSDRQGNEKLF
TRBV7-3	TRBJ2-1	ASSSQAGTYNEQF
TRBV28	TRBJ1-4	ASSSSPGVWEKLF
TRBV28	TRBJ2-4	ASSSWTGVTGDIQY
TRBV15	TRBJ2-5	ATSAHMTETQY
TRBV7-2	TRBJ2-7	ASSPPERGYEQY
TRBV30	TRBJ1-3	AWSVSGQVSGNTIY
TRBV16	TRBJ2-1	ASSRTSVSSSYNEQF
TRBV6-1	TRBJ1-5	ASSETPGSNQPQH
TRBV5-1	TRBJ2-1	ASSLANRNNEQF